This T cell receptor beta chain was recorded in a study of human T cells and chemical hapten exposure (dated by TCRdb to the early 2020s). For context, the study as a whole: For sensitization, 2% DPC in acetone was applied to a roughly 2 cm by roughly 2 cm area of upper inner arm skin. Peripheral blood TCR repertoire changes were tracked in vivo in alopecia patients during primary and secondary sensitization to the hapten diphenylcyclopropenone (DPC). Patient blood was sampled pre-sensitization (week 0) and at 2, 6 and about 24 weeks after DPC sensitization. The libraries were sequenced as a pool, and the TCR yield per sample differed mostly because of small variations in library volumes within the pool. Throughout the roughly 25-week study period, patients were also given weekly therapeutic DPC doses on the scalp. Roughly 30 alopecia patients gave blood for TCR sequencing at one to four time points (pre-sensitization, 2, 6 and 24 weeks). The mostly female patient cohort included alopecia areata with under or over 50% scalp involvement, alopecia totalis and alopecia universalis. Patch testing on the upper back used Finn chambers containing 0.01% DPC, with scoring done after 6 days according to International Contact Dermatitis Research Group standards.

In the case of this clonotype: The antigen this receptor binds is unknown. Base qualities were left out, and no much larger clone turns up one base away.

Reading the label with the study, this specimen's time point is: patch test 2, 6 weeks after DPC sensitization. In light of the paper, this sample's treatment or condition label describes: therapeutic diphenylcyclopropenone sensitization with weekly scalp DPC. Blood at each patch-test visit was drawn before the patch test was applied. Patients were considered eligible if aged 18 to 70, diagnosed with alopecia and deemed suitable for DPC therapy, and patients were excluded if pregnant. Unfractionated whole blood was collected in Tempus Blood RNA tubes, and total RNA was extracted from that blood. Library preparation used RACE. These reads were obtained on a NextSeq 500. During library preparation, unique molecular identifiers were attached to individual cDNA molecules so that TCRs could be counted quantitatively and reproducibly. From each blood RNA sample, both TCR alpha and TCR beta chains were sequenced. Concerning the study's data processing: The median number of TCRs per sample was approximately 93,000, ranging from roughly 20,000 to 690,600. The Decombinator software suite was used to annotate the V, J and CDR3 of the TCR reads. For PS versus PT1 abundance plots, all samples were subsampled to the same number of TCRs (28,000). TCRs were defined as expanded if absent before sensitization and observed at least eight times at the 2-week time point. TCRdb reran the public reads through fastp at Q25 and MiXCR, keeping productive beta chains. Identical CDR3 proteins give one entry, which carries the most common genes and DNA. Clone size and V and J calls follow TCRdb, not the original study. The sample table records tens of thousands of distinct CDR3 sequences; about 10% of these occur just once. The top ten constitute around 5% of the sample.

V is shortened by 10 bases, J by 0 bases, and the region joining them spans 6 bases. The CDR3 runs 11 amino acids, cysteine and phenylalanine included. Only the CDR3 DNA stays, 33 bases, in frame from base 1. Per the germline V gene, MDHEN is the CDR1 and SYDVKM is the CDR2. The research as a whole found: After repeated subsampling, the strength of the expansion versus patch-test correlation and the threshold at which it became significant changed. The number of PT1 expanded TCRs positively correlated with patch test score, significant at thresholds 8, 16 and 32 but not 4. No change with DPC sensitization was found in the number of TCRs above 1 in 1000 frequency, and no evidence of global repertoire structure alterations was found. All patients had alopecia, a presumed autoimmune disease, so their immune response might differ from that of healthy individuals. Compared with pre-sensitization or healthy control sets, expanded TCRs formed significantly more large CDR3 similarity clusters, which is consistent with antigen-driven responses.

The rearranged segments are TRBV28 and TRBJ2-5; no D segment can be confidently identified. The sequencing used whole blood, collected in connection with sensitization to the hapten diphenylcyclopropenone (DPC). The receptor was derived from a woman aged 45-65 years with alopecia areata. Some clones in this sample may be carry-over from other donors' samples. The sequenced DNA is TGTGCCACCCGGTACCAAGAGACCCAGTACTTC. Its protein reads: CATRYQETQYF.